The 28 T cell receptor beta chains below all came from one sample that was sequenced in a study of shared clonotypes between healthy human individuals. Libraries were prepared by immunoSEQ multiplex PCR; TCRdb keeps only in-frame clonotypes and omits some of them. The sample holds about 2.1 million clones, 80% to 95% seen once. Naive CD8 cells, CD45RO-negative and positively selected for CCR7, excluded terminally differentiated effector memory CD45RA+ cells. Input material: naive CD8+ T cells from PBMCs. These receptors were collected from a man between 18 and 35 years old in good health. Some clones in this sample may be carry-over from other donors' samples.

Worth noting for this clone: The same CDR3 arises from other DNA sequences in this sample as well. V usage is TRBV15 and J usage is TRBJ2-7; D might be TRBD2 (7 bases). CDR3 length equals 15 residues. Between the trimmed V and J ends, which lost 1 base and 2 bases, there was a span of 12 bases. Germline-derived CDR1 and CDR2 are LNHNV and YYDKDF (reference sequence). This CDR3 is CATSRGGGTTYEQYF. In DNA form, the CDR3 reads TGTGCCACCAGCAGAGGGGGGGGCACAACCTACGAGCAGTACTTC.

V usage is TRBV7-8 and J usage is TRBJ1-1; 7 bases agree with TRBD1. Unmatched junction bases numbered 4, after V lost 5 bases and J lost 1 base. Germline values: CDR1 SGHVS, CDR2 FQNEAQ. The CDR3 has 14 amino acids. The CDR3 protein is CASSQDRKNTEAFF. The CDR3 coding sequence is TGTGCCAGCAGCCAGGACAGGAAGAACACTGAAGCTTTCTTT.

V is TRBV7-9 and J is TRBJ2-5; D tentatively reads TRBD1 or TRBD2 (6 bases each). CDR1 SEHNR and CDR2 FQNEAQ come from the germline V gene (reference sequence). With 5 bases removed from V and 2 bases from J, the gap between germline ends came to 18 bases. The length of the CDR3 is 16 residues. The CDR3 loop reads CASSRRAQGKQETQYF. CDR3 DNA sequence: TGTGCCAGCAGCCGGAGGGCACAGGGAAAACAAGAGACCCAGTACTTC.

V is TRBV9 and J is TRBJ2-1; 11 bases agree with TRBD2. The V gene's germline CDR1 is SGDLS and CDR2 YYNGEE. The CDR3 consists of 13 residues. Trimming removed 4 bases from V and 7 bases from J; junction bases left unmatched: 1. CDR3 in amino acids: CASSPSGRNEQFF. The CDR3 DNA reads as TGTGCCAGCAGCCCTAGCGGGAGGAATGAGCAGTTCTTC. The full variable domain, in which reference TRBV9 and TRBJ2-1 provide the parts outside the CDR3, is DSGVTQTPKHLITATGQRVTLRCSPRSGDLSVYWYQQSLDQGLQFLIQYYNGEERAKGNILERFSAQQFPDLHSELNLSSLELGDSALYFCASSPSGRNEQFFGPGTRLTVL.

This chain links TRBV27 with TRBJ2-2, with D possibly being TRBD1 (6 bases). V gave up 3 bases and J gave up 6 bases, with 14 bases separating them. In germline, CDR1 is MNHEY, CDR2 SMNVEV (reference sequence). This CDR3 spans 15 amino acids. CDR3: CASSFYRVGSGELFF. DNA of the CDR3: TGTGCCAGCAGTTTTTACAGGGTGGGGTCCGGGGAGCTGTTTTTT.

The chain employs TRBV19 and TRBJ2-7; 7 nucleotides match TRBD1. V was clipped by 6 bases and J by 6 bases; unmatched bases: 5. Germline V gene sequence: CDR1 LNHDA, CDR2 SQIVND (reference sequence). CDR3 length equals 12 residues. CDR3 amino acids: CASSHRGREQYF. As DNA, the CDR3 is TGTGCCAGTAGCCACAGGGGACGCGAGCAGTACTTC. The full variable domain, completed using reference TRBV19 and TRBJ2-7, is DGGITQSPKYLFRKEGQNVTLSCEQNLNHDAMYWYRQDPGQGLRLIYYSQIVNDFQKGDIAEGYSVSREKKESFPLTVTSAQKNPTAFYLCASSHRGREQYFGPGTRLTVT.

This clone was seen only once. The chain uses TRBV14 and TRBJ2-5, with a tentative D call TRBD2 (5 bases). V was clipped by 0 bases and J by 5 bases, with 13 bases between them. Germline V gives CDR1 SGHDN, CDR2 FVKESK. CDR3 length: 15 amino acids. CDR3 DNA sequence: TGTGCCAGCAGCCAAGATCGGGGTTATGCGGAGACCCAGTACTTC. Amino acids: CASSQDRGYAETQYF.

The V and J genes are TRBV28 and TRBJ1-4, with a possible D match to TRBD1 (5 bases). The CDR3 is 14 residues long. V was pared by 3 bases and J by 8 bases, with 13 bases between. Looked up from germline, CDR1 is MDHEN and CDR2 is SYDVKM. The CDR3 region is CASSFELTEEKLFF. The CDR3 bases are TGTGCCAGCAGTTTTGAGCTGACAGAAGAAAAACTGTTTTTT.

The gene calls are TRBV27 and TRBJ2-3; D may be TRBD2 (6 bases). V was pared by 8 bases and J by 0 bases, with 9 bases between. Germline assignment: CDR1 MNHEY and CDR2 SMNVEV (reference sequence). The CDR3 covers 13 residues. CDR3 region: CASLAISTDTQYF. The DNA of the CDR3 is TGTGCCAGCCTAGCGATCAGCACAGATACGCAGTATTTT.

This clone was seen more than once but under ten times. The chain couples TRBV7-9 to TRBJ2-7; TRBD2 matches at 11 bases. Germline lookup yields CDR1 SEHNR and CDR2 FQNEAQ (reference sequence). This CDR3 spans 16 amino acids. Trimming cost V 1 base and J 2 bases; bases outside gene matches: 4. The chain's CDR3 is CASSLESSGRPYEQYF. CDR3 bases: TGTGCCAGCAGCTTAGAGTCTAGCGGGAGGCCCTACGAGCAGTACTTC.

This chain's CDR3 is CASRQGQRTGELFF. DNA of the CDR3: TGTGCCAGCAGACAGGGCCAGCGTACCGGGGAGCTGTTTTTT. This chain connects TRBV2 to TRBJ2-2, with D maybe TRBD1 (6 bases). CDR3 length: 14 amino acids. Trimming took 6 bases from V and 5 from J, leaving 13 bases between them. Germline V gene lookup returns CDR1 SNHLY and CDR2 FYNNEI.

V is TRBV5-8 and J is TRBJ2-7; D may be TRBD1 (6 bases). The CDR3 covers 15 residues. The germline V and J ends were trimmed by 6 bases and 2 bases, with 18 bases remaining between them. Germline V gives CDR1 SGHTS, CDR2 YDEGEE. CDR3 loop: CASKSGTRVPYEQYF. The CDR3, as DNA: TGTGCCAGCAAATCCGGGACAAGAGTGCCCTACGAGCAGTACTTC.

Concerning this clone itself: The sample carries other DNA sequences with the same CDR3. The rearrangement joins TRBV29-1 to TRBJ2-1; 7 bases are a match to TRBD1. Losses at the gene ends were 7 bases for V and 4 bases for J; bases not matched to a gene: 4. This CDR3 spans 12 amino acids. Germline values: CDR1 SQVTM, CDR2 ANQGSEA. The CDR3 region has the DNA TGCAGCGGACGGACAGGATACAATGAGCAGTTCTTC. Its protein product is CSGRTGYNEQFF.

This chain links TRBV4-1 with TRBJ2-7; TRBD1 agrees at 9 bases. Trimming took 5 bases from V and 0 from J; bases not matched to a gene: 5. The CDR3 has 15 residues. The germline V gene has CDR1 MGHRA and CDR2 YSYEKL. This CDR3 is CASSWGTGSSYEQYF. The CDR3 DNA is TGCGCCAGCAGCTGGGGGACAGGGAGCTCCTACGAGCAGTACTTC.

The chain links TRBV19 to TRBJ2-7; no clear D. The CDR3 spans 15 residues. Germline V gene lookup returns CDR1 LNHDA and CDR2 SQIVND (reference sequence). V shed 5 bases and J shed 0 bases, with 14 bases lying between them. CDR3 region: CASSPQVTLSYEQYF. CDR3 in DNA: TGTGCCAGTAGTCCTCAGGTGACACTCTCCTACGAGCAGTACTTC.

J is TRBJ2-7 and V is TRBV4-1; D possibly uses TRBD1 or TRBD2 (5 bases each). V was trimmed by 4 bases and J by 2 bases, leaving 12 bases between them. There are 14 residues in the CDR3. Germline CDR1 and CDR2: MGHRA and YSYEKL. Written as DNA, the CDR3 is TGCGCCAGCAGCCCCGGGACGGGGACCTACGAGCAGTACTTC. Amino acids: CASSPGTGTYEQYF.

This clone was seen more than once but under ten times. The chain is built from TRBV6-6 and TRBJ1-1, with no clear D. Trimming left V 7 bases short and J 0 bases short, with 9 bases between. CDR1 MNHNY and CDR2 SVGAGI come from the germline V gene (reference sequence). This CDR3 spans 13 amino acids. As DNA, the CDR3 is TGTGCCAGCACGGCGGGCTTGAACACTGAAGCTTTCTTT. Its protein is CASTAGLNTEAFF.

V and J are TRBV27 and TRBJ2-2; D remains ambiguous. There are 12 residues in the CDR3. V shed 6 bases and J shed 3 bases, with 5 bases lying between them. Germline V CDR1 and CDR2: MNHEY, SMNVEV (reference sequence). The CDR3 spells CASSQYTGELFF. CDR3 bases: TGTGCCAGCAGCCAGTACACCGGGGAGCTGTTTTTT.

Comments on this clone: The identical CDR3 is also encoded by other nucleotide sequences in the sample. The DNA for the CDR3 is TGTGCCAGCAGCCCCCGACAGGGAACCTACAATGAGCAGTTCTTC. Amino acid sequence: CASSPRQGTYNEQFF. The chain is built from TRBV7-9 and TRBJ2-1; TRBD1 agrees at 7 bases. The CDR3 loop spans 15 amino acids. V dropped 5 bases and J dropped 2; count of bases not matched to a gene: 6. CDR1 SEHNR and CDR2 FQNEAQ come from the germline V gene (reference sequence).

In its sample, this clone was seen once. The chain joins TRBV7-9 to TRBJ2-1; D unclear. Germline V gene data show CDR1 as SEHNR and CDR2 as FQNEAQ (reference sequence). The V end lost 1 base, the J end lost 6 bases, and 10 bases lay between the germline ends. The CDR3 runs 14 residues. CDR3 DNA sequence: TGTGCCAGCAGCTTAGGTGAGGTTGGCAATGAGCAGTTCTTC. It codes for CASSLGEVGNEQFF.

The J gene is TRBJ1-5, the V gene TRBV2; perhaps TRBD1 as D (5 bases). Germline V gene data show CDR1 as SNHLY and CDR2 as FYNNEI. The V end lost 6 bases, the J end lost 0 bases, and 18 bases lay between the germline ends. The CDR3 consists of 17 residues. CDR3 protein: CASRGSTAPYSNQPQHF. CDR3 nucleotides: TGTGCCAGCAGGGGATCGACAGCCCCATATAGCAATCAGCCCCAGCATTTT.

The chain combines TRBV4-1 with TRBJ1-5; no firm D call. The germline V and J ends were trimmed by 4 bases and 5 bases, with 12 bases remaining between them. CDR1 and CDR2 (germline): MGHRA, YSYEKL. This CDR3 region has 14 residues. CDR3 sequence (DNA): TGCGCCAGCAGCCTACGAACCAGTTATCAGCCCCAGCATTTT. It is translated as CASSLRTSYQPQHF.

The chain uses TRBV4-1 and TRBJ2-1; 11 positions agree with TRBD2. The CDR3 has 17 amino acids. V shed 4 bases and J 7 bases; nucleotides not matched to a gene: 12. Per germline, CDR1 MGHRA and CDR2 YSYEKL. The CDR3 spells CASSLQVAGGLGNEQFF. The DNA of the CDR3 is TGCGCCAGCAGCCTCCAAGTAGCGGGAGGGCTGGGGAATGAGCAGTTCTTC.

This chain joins TRBV9 and TRBJ2-7; D gene ambiguous. The V and J ends lost 3 bases and 6 bases respectively, with 13 bases between them. Germline V gives CDR1 SGDLS, CDR2 YYNGEE. The CDR3 covers 13 residues. In nucleotides, the CDR3 is TGTGCCAGCAGCGCCAGTGCCCTCGGCGAGCAGTACTTC. Translation gives CASSASALGEQYF.

Comment on this clone: The same CDR3 also results from other DNA sequences found in this sample. The chain carries TRBV7-3 and TRBJ2-5; no reliable D call. The CDR3 contains 13 residues. Germline assignment: CDR1 SGHTA and CDR2 FQGTGA. V was shortened by 2 bases and J by 4 bases, with 8 bases between the two germline ends. CDR3 DNA: TGTGCCAGCAGCTTATCGCCGGGAGAGACCCAGTACTTC. Protein product: CASSLSPGETQYF.

This clone was picked up one time. The V and J genes are TRBV27 and TRBJ2-5; tentatively, D is TRBD1 (6 bases). Germline values: CDR1 MNHEY, CDR2 SMNVEV (reference sequence). The CDR3 length is 15 residues. Trimming pared 5 bases from V and 0 bases from J, leaving 13 bases between. CDR3 region: CASSPRQVHQETQYF. The CDR3 DNA follows: TGTGCCAGCAGTCCCCGACAGGTTCACCAAGAGACCCAGTACTTC.

The V call is TRBV5-4, the J call TRBJ2-7, with TRBD1 matching over 7 bases. Germline-derived CDR1 and CDR2 are SGHNT and YYREEE (reference sequence). Losses at the gene ends were 4 bases for V and 2 bases for J; bases not matched to a gene: 15. This CDR3 region has 17 residues. The CDR3 loop is CASSLMEGTAPAYEQYF. CDR3 nucleotide sequence: TGTGCCAGCAGCCTAATGGAAGGGACAGCGCCCGCCTACGAGCAGTACTTC.

The chain joins TRBV7-9 to TRBJ2-7; 7 bases are a match to TRBD1. The CDR3 spans 14 residues. V shed 3 bases and J 4 bases; nucleotides not matched to a gene: 6. Looked up from germline, CDR1 is SEHNR and CDR2 is FQNEAQ (reference sequence). The CDR3, as DNA: TGTGCCAGCAGCTTGGGGAACAGGGGATACGAGCAGTACTTC. Translation gives CASSLGNRGYEQYF.